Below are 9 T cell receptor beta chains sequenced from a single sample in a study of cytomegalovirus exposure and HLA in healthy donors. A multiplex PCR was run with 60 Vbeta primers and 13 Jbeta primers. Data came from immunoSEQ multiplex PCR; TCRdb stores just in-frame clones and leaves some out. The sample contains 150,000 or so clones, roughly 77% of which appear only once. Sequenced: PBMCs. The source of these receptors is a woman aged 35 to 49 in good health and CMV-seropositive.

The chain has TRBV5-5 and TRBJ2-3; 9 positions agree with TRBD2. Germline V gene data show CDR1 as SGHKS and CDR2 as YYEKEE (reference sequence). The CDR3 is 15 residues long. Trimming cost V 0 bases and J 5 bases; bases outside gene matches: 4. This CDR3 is CASSLGRGRGDTQYF. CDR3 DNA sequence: TGTGCCAGCAGCTTGGGACGCGGGAGGGGAGATACGCAGTATTTT.

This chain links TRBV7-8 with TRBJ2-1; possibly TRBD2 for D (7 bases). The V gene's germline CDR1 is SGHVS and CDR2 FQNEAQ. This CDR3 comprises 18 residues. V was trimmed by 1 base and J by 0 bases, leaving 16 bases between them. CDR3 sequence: CASSLVQGGLFSYNEQFF. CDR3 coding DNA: TGTGCCAGCAGCTTAGTACAGGGAGGGCTCTTCTCCTACAATGAGCAGTTCTTC.

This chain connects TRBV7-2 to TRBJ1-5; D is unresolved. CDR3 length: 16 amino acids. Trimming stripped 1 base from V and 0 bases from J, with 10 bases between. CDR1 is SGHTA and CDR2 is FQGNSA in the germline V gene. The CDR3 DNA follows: TGTGCCAGCAGCTTAGTTCCCGGGAATAGCAATCAGCCCCAGCATTTT. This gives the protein CASSLVPGNSNQPQHF.

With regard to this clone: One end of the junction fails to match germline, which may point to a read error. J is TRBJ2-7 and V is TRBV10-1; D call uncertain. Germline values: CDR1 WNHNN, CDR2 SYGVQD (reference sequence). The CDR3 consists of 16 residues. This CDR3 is CASSECRLAASYERYF. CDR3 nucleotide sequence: TGCGCCAGCAGTGAGTGTCGTTTAGCAGCCTCCTACGAGCGGTACTTC.

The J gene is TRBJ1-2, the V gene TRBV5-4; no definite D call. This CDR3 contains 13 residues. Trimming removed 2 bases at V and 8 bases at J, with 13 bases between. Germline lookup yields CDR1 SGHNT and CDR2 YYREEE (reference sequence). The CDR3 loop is CASSFNWEPGYTF. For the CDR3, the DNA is TGTGCCAGCAGCTTTAACTGGGAGCCCGGCTACACCTTC.

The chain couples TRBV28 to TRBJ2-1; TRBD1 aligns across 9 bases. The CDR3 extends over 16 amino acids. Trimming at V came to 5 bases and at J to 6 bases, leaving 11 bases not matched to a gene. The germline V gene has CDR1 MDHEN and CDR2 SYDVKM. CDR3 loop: CASSTPGQGALNEQFF. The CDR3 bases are TGTGCCAGCAGTACGCCGGGACAGGGAGCACTCAATGAGCAGTTCTTC.

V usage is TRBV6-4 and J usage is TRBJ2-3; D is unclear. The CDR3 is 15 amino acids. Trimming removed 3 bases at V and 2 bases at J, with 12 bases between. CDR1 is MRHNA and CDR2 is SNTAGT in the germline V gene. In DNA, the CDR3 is TGTGCCAGCAGTGAAGCGCTCCTCCTCACAGATACGCAGTATTTT. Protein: CASSEALLLTDTQYF.

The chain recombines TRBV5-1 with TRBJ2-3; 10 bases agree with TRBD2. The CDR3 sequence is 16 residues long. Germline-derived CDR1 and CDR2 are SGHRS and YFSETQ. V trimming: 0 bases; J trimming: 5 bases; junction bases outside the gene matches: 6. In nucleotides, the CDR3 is TGCGCCAGCAGCTTGGCGCTAGCGGGAGATGGAGATACGCAGTATTTT. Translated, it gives CASSLALAGDGDTQYF.

The CDR3 spells CASSPHGEGGRLAGGSYEQYF. The DNA of the CDR3 is TGCGCCAGCAGCCCCCACGGGGAAGGGGGTCGGCTAGCGGGAGGCTCCTACGAGCAGTACTTC. The chain links TRBV4-3 to TRBJ2-7, with TRBD2 matching 11 bases. With V trimmed by 4 bases and J by 0 bases, 20 bases remained unmatched. This CDR3 contains 21 residues. In germline, CDR1 is LGHNA, CDR2 YSLEER.